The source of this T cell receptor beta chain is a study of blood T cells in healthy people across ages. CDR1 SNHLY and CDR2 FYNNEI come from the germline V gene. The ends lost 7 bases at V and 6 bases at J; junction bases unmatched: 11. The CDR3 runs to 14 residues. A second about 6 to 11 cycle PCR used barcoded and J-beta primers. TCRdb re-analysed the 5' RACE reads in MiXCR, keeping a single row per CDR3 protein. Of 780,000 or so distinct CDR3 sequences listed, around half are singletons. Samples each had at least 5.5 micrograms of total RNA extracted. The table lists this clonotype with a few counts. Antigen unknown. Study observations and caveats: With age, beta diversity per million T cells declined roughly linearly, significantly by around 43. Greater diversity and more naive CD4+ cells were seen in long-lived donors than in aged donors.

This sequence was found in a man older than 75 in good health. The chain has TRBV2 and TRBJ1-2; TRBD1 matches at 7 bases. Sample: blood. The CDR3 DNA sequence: TGTGCCAGCACCCCGACCGACAGGGCTCATGGCTACACCTTC. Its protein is CASTPTDRAHGYTF.